This TCR beta chain was identified in a study of cytomegalovirus exposure and HLA in healthy donors. Across the whole study: Among around 200 million T cells, an earlier analysis found roughly 110 million unique TCR beta sequences. The early release's HLA-typed donors yielded some 85 million unique TCRs.

The PCR made use of 60 Vbeta and 13 Jbeta primers. Assay: immunoSEQ multiplex PCR; the TCRdb copy retains only in-frame clones and omits some. The sample contains tens of thousands of clones, around 80% of which appear only once. V was clipped by 1 base and J by 3 bases; unmatched bases: 9. The CDR3 covers 16 residues. Germline V lookup: CDR1 SGHAT, CDR2 FQNNGV. Study findings and constraints: Later analysis found that TCR beta chains associated with HLA were more clonally expanded than other, equally common chains. Later analysis demonstrated an association between a missense DCLRE1C variant and TCR beta V- and J-gene trimming.

Worth noting for this clone: The target antigen is unknown.

The sequencing input was PBMCs. The clonotype originates from a male donor in good health and CMV-seropositive. The chain couples TRBV11-2 to TRBJ2-7, with 7 bases identical to TRBD1. The CDR3 DNA sequence: TGTGCCAGCAGCTTAGGCCCTGACAGGGTCCGCTACGAGCAGTACTTC. It yields the protein CASSLGPDRVRYEQYF.